These 10 T cell receptor beta chains originate from one sample sequenced in a study of OX40 agonist ivuxolimab in advanced cancers. Here immunoSEQ multiplex PCR was the method, and the copy in TCRdb shows in-frame clones only, minus some. Among some 95,000 clones, around 88% were seen once, and the ten largest hold 0.45% to 0.55%. The sample consisted of CD4+ or CD8+ T cells sorted from blood, taken in a trial of the OX40 agonist ivuxolimab. The receptors were sampled from an adult with an advanced solid tumor such as melanoma, head and neck, liver or kidney cancer.

This chain links TRBV6-6 with TRBJ1-2; unclear D gene. Germline lookup yields CDR1 MNHNY and CDR2 SVGAGI (reference sequence). The ends were cut back, 7 bases at V and 4 bases at J, with 19 bases in the middle. This CDR3 comprises 15 residues. The CDR3 sequence: CASTPLGAGGYGYTF. CDR3 coding DNA: TGTGCCAGCACCCCATTGGGAGCGGGTGGCTATGGCTACACCTTC.

The V call is TRBV21-1, the J call TRBJ2-7; TRBD1 was called by the table and not checked on the DNA. TRBV21-1 is assigned pseudogene status. This CDR3 spans 14 amino acids. CDR3 region: CASSTRTGSYEQYF. The CDR3 DNA reads TGTGCCAGCAGCACCCGGACAGGGAGCTACGAGCAGTACTTC.

J is TRBJ2-7 and V is TRBV18, with D perhaps TRBD1 or TRBD2 (5 bases each). The CDR3 consists of 15 residues. Per the germline V gene, CDR1 is KGHSH and CDR2 is LQKENI. V lost 2 bases and J lost 3, with 14 bases in between. In DNA, the CDR3 is TGTGCCAGCTCACCAACCCGGGACGGAGGCTACGAGCAGTACTTC. Protein: CASSPTRDGGYEQYF.

V gene TRBV15 combines with J gene TRBJ1-4; D is possibly TRBD1 (6 bases). The V gene lost 5 bases and the J gene lost 4 bases, with 17 bases spanning the gap. Germline-derived CDR1 and CDR2 are LNHNV and YYDKDF (reference sequence). CDR3 length: 16 residues. DNA of the CDR3: TGTGCCACCAGCGGCTCGATGACAGGCTTTAATGAAAAACTGTTTTTT. This encodes CATSGSMTGFNEKLFF. The variable domain in full, completed from reference TRBV15 and TRBJ1-4, reads DAMVIQNPRYQVTQFGKPVTLSCSQTLNHNVMYWYQQKSSQAPKLLFHYYDKDFNNEADTPDNFQSRRPNTSFCFLDIRSPGLGDTAMYLCATSGSMTGFNEKLFFGSGTQLSVL.

The genes are TRBV10-2 and TRBJ1-4; D gene ambiguous. The CDR3 covers 15 residues. Per germline, CDR1 WSHSY and CDR2 SAAADI. Trimming took 6 bases from V and 7 from J, leaving 18 bases between them. The CDR3 region has the DNA TGCGCCAGCAGGAAGACTCGGTCTGTGAGTGAAAAACTGTTTTTT. Translated, it gives CASRKTRSVSEKLFF.

This rearrangement joins TRBV4-1 to TRBJ2-1, with TRBD2 matching over 8 bases. Germline V CDR1 and CDR2: MGHRA, YSYEKL. J was trimmed by 12 bases and V by 0 bases; bases with no gene match: 16. The length of the CDR3 is 17 residues. CDR3 sequence reads: CASSQDPGTSGGAGQFF. In DNA form, the CDR3 reads TGCGCCAGCAGCCAAGACCCCGGGACTAGTGGGGGGGCTGGGCAGTTCTTC.

The chain carries TRBV19 and TRBJ2-3; D may be TRBD2 (6 bases). Germline loops: CDR1 LNHDA, CDR2 SQIVND (reference sequence). The length of the CDR3 is 13 residues. Trimming cost V 5 bases and J 10 bases, with 16 bases left between them. The CDR3 DNA reads as TGTGCCAGTAGTCCCGTTAGGGAGGCGCCGCAGTATTTT. This translates into CASSPVREAPQYF.

This clone was found once. The chain carries TRBV9 and TRBJ2-5; possible D gene TRBD2, 6 bases. Germline V CDR1 and CDR2: SGDLS, YYNGEE. The CDR3 extends over 14 amino acids. V was shortened by 0 bases and J by 7 bases, with 13 bases between the two germline ends. The CDR3 is CASSVGGGLATQYF. The CDR3 bases are TGTGCCAGCAGCGTAGGGGGAGGTCTTGCGACCCAGTACTTC.

CDR3 amino acids: CGGRGDYEQYF. CDR3 sequence (DNA): TGCGGGGGTAGGGGTGACTACGAGCAGTACTTC. V gene TRBV20-1 combines with J gene TRBJ2-7; either TRBD1 or TRBD2 may supply D (5 bases each). The CDR3 loop spans 11 amino acids. CDR1 is DFQATT and CDR2 is SNEGSKA in the germline V gene (reference sequence).

The chain employs TRBV7-3 and TRBJ1-1, with D tentatively TRBD1 (6 bases). V was cut by 5 bases and J by 1 base, with 14 bases left in between. From germline, CDR1 is SGHTA and CDR2 FQGTGA. CDR3 size: 15 residues. The DNA for the CDR3 is TGTGCCAGCAGCCCTACAGGGACCGAGAACACTGAAGCTTTCTTT. It translates to CASSPTGTENTEAFF.